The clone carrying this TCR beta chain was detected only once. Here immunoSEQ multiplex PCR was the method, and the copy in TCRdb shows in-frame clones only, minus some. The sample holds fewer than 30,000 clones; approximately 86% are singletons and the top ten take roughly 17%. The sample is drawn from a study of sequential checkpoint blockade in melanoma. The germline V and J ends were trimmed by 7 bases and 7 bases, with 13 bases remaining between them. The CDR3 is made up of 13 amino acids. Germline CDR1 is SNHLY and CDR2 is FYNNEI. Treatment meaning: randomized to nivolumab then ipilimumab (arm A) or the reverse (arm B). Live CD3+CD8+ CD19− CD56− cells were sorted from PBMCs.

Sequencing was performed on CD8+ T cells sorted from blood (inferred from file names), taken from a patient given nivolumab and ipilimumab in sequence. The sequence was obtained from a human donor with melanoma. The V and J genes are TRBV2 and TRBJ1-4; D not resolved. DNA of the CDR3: TGTGCCAGCACCCCCCACGGAGCTGAAAAACTGTTTTTT. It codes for CASTPHGAEKLFF.